Following are 16 T cell receptor beta chains from one sample sequenced in a study of beta chain features in type 1 diabetes (dated by TCRdb to 2016 to 2019). The protocol used for the library was the immunoSEQ multiplex PCR assay. The entire amount of isolated RNA was reverse transcribed using the High Capacity cDNA Reverse Transcription Kit, so the sequenced TCRB transcripts were expressed ones. TCRdb limited this immuneACCESS table to in-frame rearrangements with V and J called. A share of clones is missing; checked studies link under half to unresolved V genes, and the rest is unexplained. This sample gives 300,000 to 450,000 clones in total; about 20% of them show up just once. Around 0.044% of the sample comes from the top ten. The sequenced material came from naive CD4+ T cells from blood. The cell subset or site label, as the study defines it: true naive CD4+ T cells. The source of these receptors is a young woman in good health.

The chain carries TRBV7-2 and TRBJ2-5; D possibly corresponds to TRBD2 (6 bases). Per germline, CDR1 SGHTA and CDR2 FQGNSA. With 6 bases removed from V and 7 bases from J, the gap between germline ends came to 15 bases. This CDR3 has 13 amino acids. This CDR3 is CASSSDLGGTQYF. CDR3 sequence (DNA): TGTGCCAGCAGTTCGGACTTGGGGGGGACCCAGTACTTC.

This clone was recorded a few times. CDR3 region: CASSFGTNTEAFF. Here the CDR3 DNA reads TGTGCCAGCAGCTTCGGGACTAACACTGAAGCTTTCTTT. V is TRBV7-9 and J is TRBJ1-1, with a weak D call TRBD1 (5 bases). The germline gives CDR1 SEHNR, CDR2 FQNEAQ (reference sequence). The CDR3 runs to 13 residues. Trimming took 3 bases from V and 2 from J, leaving 7 bases between them.

This clone was seen a few times. V gene TRBV9 combines with J gene TRBJ2-1; D possibly corresponds to TRBD2 (6 bases). CDR1 and CDR2 from the germline V gene are SGDLS and YYNGEE. V was trimmed by 0 bases and J by 8 bases, leaving 15 bases between them. The CDR3 spans 15 residues. The DNA of the CDR3 is TGTGCCAGCAGCGTAGAGGGTGAGGGAGGCCATGAGCAGTTCTTC. It encodes CASSVEGEGGHEQFF.

The gene calls are TRBV29-1 and TRBJ2-1, with 10 bases aligning to TRBD2. J was trimmed by 2 bases and V by 4 bases; bases with no gene match: 2. The CDR3 is made up of 14 amino acids. CDR1 SQVTM and CDR2 ANQGSEA come from the germline V gene. The CDR3 region is CSVGTSGAYNEQFF. The CDR3 DNA reads as TGCAGCGTTGGGACTAGCGGAGCCTACAATGAGCAGTTCTTC.

The chain employs TRBV29-1 and TRBJ1-3; no firm D call. The length of the CDR3 is 12 residues. Germline lookup yields CDR1 SQVTM and CDR2 ANQGSEA. In nucleotides, the CDR3 is TGCAGTGCTCGGTTATCTGGAAACACCATATATTTT. This sequence encodes CSARLSGNTIYF.

This clone was counted only a few times. The chain employs TRBV2 and TRBJ2-7; D gene ambiguous. This CDR3 is built from 12 residues. Deletions cut 7 bases from V and 7 bases from J, with 14 bases between. Germline V CDR1 and CDR2: SNHLY, FYNNEI. This CDR3 is CASTQDSQEQYF. The CDR3 DNA is TGTGCCAGCACGCAGGATTCGCAAGAGCAGTACTTC. The full variable domain, its missing parts supplied by reference TRBV2 and TRBJ2-7, is EPEVTQTPSHQVTQMGQEVILRCVPISNHLYFYWYRQILGQKVEFLVSFYNNEISEKSEIFDDQFSVERPDGSNFTLKIRSTKLEDSAMYFCASTQDSQEQYFGPGTRLTVT.

This clone was seen a few times. V usage is TRBV28 and J usage is TRBJ2-7; a possible D gene is TRBD2 (5 bases). The V gene lost 1 base and the J gene lost 4 bases, with 5 bases spanning the gap. Looked up from germline, CDR1 is MDHEN and CDR2 is SYDVKM. The CDR3 has 12 amino acids. CDR3 amino acids: CASSLLAYEQYF. Here the CDR3 DNA reads TGTGCCAGCAGTTTATTAGCGTACGAGCAGTACTTC.

The sample holds a few counts of this clone. The genes are TRBV19 and TRBJ2-2, with 11 bases identical to TRBD2. V dropped 7 bases and J dropped 4; count of bases not matched to a gene: 8. Germline V gene data show CDR1 as LNHDA and CDR2 as SQIVND (reference sequence). The CDR3 spans 16 residues. In DNA, the CDR3 is TGTGCCAGTATCGCGCCGGGACTAGCGGTCACCGGGGAGCTGTTTTTT. Protein: CASIAPGLAVTGELFF. Full variable domain (outside the CDR3, taken from reference TRBV19 and TRBJ2-2): DGGITQSPKYLFRKEGQNVTLSCEQNLNHDAMYWYRQDPGQGLRLIYYSQIVNDFQKGDIAEGYSVSREKKESFPLTVTSAQKNPTAFYLCASIAPGLAVTGELFFGEGSRLTVL.

This chain connects TRBV5-1 to TRBJ2-4; 7 nucleotides agree with TRBD2. The CDR3 covers 11 residues. CDR1 is SGHRS, CDR2 YFSETQ, per germline. Trimming removed 3 bases from V and 13 bases from J; junction bases left unmatched: 4. The CDR3 DNA reads as TGCGCCAGCAGCTCCGGGACTAACCAGTACTTC. Amino acids: CASSSGTNQYF.

This clone was seen only a few times. The gene calls are TRBV18 and TRBJ2-3, with D possibly being TRBD1 (5 bases). Germline CDR1 is KGHSH and CDR2 is LQKENI. The CDR3 sequence is 15 residues long. V was pared by 3 bases and J by 0 bases, with 10 bases between. In DNA, the CDR3 is TGTGCCAGCTCACCTGACAGCGTTAGCACAGATACGCAGTATTTT. Residues: CASSPDSVSTDTQYF.

The chain joins TRBV30 to TRBJ1-2; 8 nucleotides align to TRBD1. Germline V lookup: CDR1 GTSNPN, CDR2 SVGIG (reference sequence). The CDR3 runs to 13 residues. V shed 3 bases and J 7 bases; nucleotides not matched to a gene: 7. The CDR3 sequence: CAWSPRTGSGYTF. Here the CDR3 DNA reads TGTGCCTGGAGCCCAAGGACAGGGTCTGGCTACACCTTC. Looking up the rest from reference TRBV30 and TRBJ1-2 gives the full variable domain: SQTIHQWPATLVQPVGSPLSLECTVEGTSNPNLYWYRQAAGRGLQLLFYSVGIGQISSEVPQNLSASRPQDRQFILSSKKLLLSDSGFYLCAWSPRTGSGYTFGSGTRLTVV.

This clone was seen only a few times. V and J are TRBV5-1 and TRBJ2-7, with 8 bases fitting TRBD2. Germline-derived CDR1 and CDR2 are SGHRS and YFSETQ. The CDR3 is 13 amino acids. V shed 9 bases and J 4 bases; nucleotides not matched to a gene: 9. CDR3 region: CANGETSEYEQYF. The CDR3 region has the DNA TGCGCCAACGGTGAGACTAGCGAGTACGAGCAGTACTTC.

The V gene is TRBV20-1, the J gene TRBJ2-7, with D unresolved. Deletions cut 0 bases from V and 6 bases from J, with 6 bases between. CDR1 is DFQATT and CDR2 is SNEGSKA in the germline V gene (reference sequence). CDR3 length: 11 amino acids. The CDR3 loop reads CSARERIEQYF. As DNA, the CDR3 is TGCAGTGCTAGAGAGAGGATCGAGCAGTACTTC.

The gene calls are TRBV11-2 and TRBJ1-2; D may be TRBD1 (5 bases). The V and J ends lost 6 bases and 8 bases respectively, with 19 bases between them. CDR3 size: 14 residues. Germline values: CDR1 SGHAT, CDR2 FQNNGV. This chain's CDR3 is CASRPLRGKRGYTF. The CDR3 DNA reads TGTGCCAGCAGGCCCCTCCGGGGGAAAAGAGGCTACACCTTC.

This clone has just a few counts. J is TRBJ2-7 and V is TRBV7-2; 12 nucleotides agree with TRBD2. There are 15 residues in the CDR3. Germline V lookup: CDR1 SGHTA, CDR2 FQGNSA. Trimming cost V 5 bases and J 2 bases; bases outside gene matches: 4. DNA for the CDR3: TGTGCCAGCAGCCTATCTAGCGGGGGGGCCTACGAGCAGTACTTC. As protein: CASSLSSGGAYEQYF. Looking up the rest from reference TRBV7-2 and TRBJ2-7 gives the full variable domain: GAGVSQSPSNKVTEKGKDVELRCDPISGHTALYWYRQSLGQGLEFLIYFQGNSAPDKSGLPSDRFSAERTGGSVSTLTIQRTQQEDSAVYLCASSLSSGGAYEQYFGPGTRLTVT.

Only a few counts were recorded for this clone. This chain uses TRBV5-1 with TRBJ2-5; 7 bases agree with TRBD2. Per germline, CDR1 SGHRS and CDR2 YFSETQ. This CDR3 has 14 amino acids. The V and J ends lost 4 bases and 4 bases, in that order; junction bases with no gene match: 7. In DNA, the CDR3 is TGCGCCAGCAGCCTTCCCCCGGGAGGAGAGACCCAGTACTTC. This gives the protein CASSLPPGGETQYF.